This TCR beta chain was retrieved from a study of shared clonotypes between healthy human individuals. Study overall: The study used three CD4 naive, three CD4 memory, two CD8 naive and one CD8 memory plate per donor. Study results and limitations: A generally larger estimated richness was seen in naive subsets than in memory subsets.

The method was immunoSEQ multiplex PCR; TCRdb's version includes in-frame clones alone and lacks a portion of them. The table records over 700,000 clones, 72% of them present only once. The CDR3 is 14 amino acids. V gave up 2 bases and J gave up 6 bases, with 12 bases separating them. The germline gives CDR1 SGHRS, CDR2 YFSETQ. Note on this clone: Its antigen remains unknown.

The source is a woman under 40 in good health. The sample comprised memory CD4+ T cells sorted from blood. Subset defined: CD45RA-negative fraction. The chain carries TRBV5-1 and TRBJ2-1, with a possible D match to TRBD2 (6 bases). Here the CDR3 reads CASSFSGEGNEQFF. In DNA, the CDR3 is TGCGCCAGCAGCTTCTCGGGAGAGGGCAATGAGCAGTTCTTC. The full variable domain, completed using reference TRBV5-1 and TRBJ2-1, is KAGVTQTPRYLIKTRGQQVTLSCSPISGHRSVSWYQQTPGQGLQFLFEYFSETQRNKGNFPGRFSGRQFSNSRSEMNVSTLELGDSALYLCASSFSGEGNEQFFGPGTRLTVL.